The TCR beta chain described here comes from a study of cytomegalovirus exposure and HLA in healthy donors. General study findings and limits: Association of around 17,000 TCR beta sequences with HLA alleles was found at 0.05 false discovery rate in a later analysis. In all likelihood, a cluster of highly shared sequence variants was a sequencing artifact. Excluded were some V segments that proved indistinguishable, including TRBV6-2 and TRBV6-3. In a later analysis, a genetic analysis reported fewer productive-TCR N-insertions in an Asian-associated ancestry cluster than the cohort average.

This clone was recorded a few times. Antigen: not known. Vbeta (60) and Jbeta (13) primers were used in the PCR. Measured with immunoSEQ multiplex PCR; TCRdb has only the in-frame clones, and not every one. The top ten clones hold about 3.1% of a sample with 55,000 or so clones, around 80% of them seen once. Germline-derived CDR1 and CDR2 are LNHNV and YYDKDF (reference sequence). The CDR3 has 17 residues. V was pared by 7 bases and J by 7 bases, with 16 bases of the junction left unmatched. The TCR sequence derives from a man aged 45-65 years in good health and CMV-seronegative. The chain is built from TRBV15 and TRBJ2-1; 10 positions match TRBD1. Sequenced material: PBMCs. The CDR3, as DNA: TGTGCCACCAAAATAGTGTTCGGGACAGGGGTTACTAATGAGCAGTTCTTC. It translates to CATKIVFGTGVTNEQFF.